The T cell receptor (beta chain) described here comes from a study of response to subunit inactivated influenza vaccine. Only a few counts were recorded for this clonotype. One entry per CDR3 protein results from TCRdb running MiXCR on the RT-PCR reads. This table has hundreds of thousands of distinct CDR3 sequences, about 11% appearing once. Germline CDR1 and CDR2: DFQATT and SNEGSKA (reference sequence). V was clipped by 1 base and J by 5 bases; unmatched bases: 14. This CDR3 spans 18 amino acids. The data also belong to a second study, concerning T cells expressing NK-cell markers. In that study: Synthesis of TCR beta cDNA relied on 5'RACE template switching carrying UMIs.

This receptor was obtained from a man between 50 and 59 years old who received an inactivated influenza vaccine. Sequenced material: PBMCs from blood, taken on the day of vaccination. The gene calls are TRBV20-1 and TRBJ2-1; 10 positions agree with TRBD2. Here the CDR3 reads CSARVPITLAGAHNEQFF. Here the CDR3 DNA reads TGCAGTGCTAGAGTCCCAATTACCCTAGCGGGAGCTCACAATGAGCAGTTCTTC.